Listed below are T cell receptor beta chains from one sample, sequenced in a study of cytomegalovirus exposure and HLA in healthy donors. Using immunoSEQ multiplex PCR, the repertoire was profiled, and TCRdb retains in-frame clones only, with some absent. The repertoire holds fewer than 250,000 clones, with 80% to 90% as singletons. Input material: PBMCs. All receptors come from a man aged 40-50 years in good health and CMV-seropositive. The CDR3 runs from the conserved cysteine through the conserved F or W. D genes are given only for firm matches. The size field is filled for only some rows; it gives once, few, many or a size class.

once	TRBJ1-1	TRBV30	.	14	TGTGCCTGGAGTGTGGGAGCCACTAACACTGAAGCTTTCTTT	CAWSVGATNTEAFF
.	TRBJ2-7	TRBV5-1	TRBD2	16	TGCGCCAGCAGCCGAGGACTAGCGGACCAATCCTACGAGCAGTACTTC	CASSRGLADQSYEQYF
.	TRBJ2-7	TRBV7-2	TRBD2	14	TGTGCCAGTAACCCGACTAGCGGGATGGTCGAGCAGTACTTC	CASNPTSGMVEQYF
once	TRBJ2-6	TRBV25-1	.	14	TGTGCCAGCAAGGAGGGAGTTGAGGCCAACGTCCTGACTTTC	CASKEGVEANVLTF
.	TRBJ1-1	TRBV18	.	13	TGTGCCAGCTCACGTTCATCGAACACTGAAGCTTTCTTT	CASSRSSNTEAFF
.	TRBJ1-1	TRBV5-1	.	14	TGCGCCAGCAGTTCAGGGTATTCGGACACTGAAGCTTTCTTT	CASSSGYSDTEAFF
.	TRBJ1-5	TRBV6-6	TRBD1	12	TGTGCCAGCAGTACAGGGGCACAGCCCCAGCATTTT	CASSTGAQPQHF
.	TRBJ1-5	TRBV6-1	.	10	TGTGCCAGCGGCCCTTTGGGGCCGCATTTT	CASGPLGPHF
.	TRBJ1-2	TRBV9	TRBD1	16	TGTGCCAGCAGAGCCGATCCCGGGACAGGGGAGGCTGGCTACACCTTC	CASRADPGTGEAGYTF
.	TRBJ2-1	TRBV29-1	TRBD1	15	TGCAGCGTTGATGGTGGACAGGGGGCCTACAATGAGCAGTTCTTC	CSVDGGQGAYNEQFF
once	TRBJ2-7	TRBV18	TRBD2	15	TGTGCCAGCTCACCAGAACTAGCGGGAGGCTACGAGCAGTACTTC	CASSPELAGGYEQYF
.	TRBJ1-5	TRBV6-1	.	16	TGTGCCAGCAGTGAGGACAGCACACATAGCAATCAGCCCCAGCATTTT	CASSEDSTHSNQPQHF
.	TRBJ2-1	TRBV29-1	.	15	TGCAGCGTGAATGGGCAGGGAACTACCTACAATGAGCAGTTCTTC	CSVNGQGTTYNEQFF
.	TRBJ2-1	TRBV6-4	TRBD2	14	TGTGCCAGCAGTGGGGCGGGAGGGATTAATGAGCAGTTCTTC	CASSGAGGINEQFF
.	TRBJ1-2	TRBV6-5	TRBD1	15	TGTGCCAGTCGCCAACCGGGGACAGGGAGTTATGGCTACACCTTC	CASRQPGTGSYGYTF
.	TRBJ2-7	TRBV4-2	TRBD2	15	TGTGCCAGCAGCCAAGAGTTATCTAGCGGCTACGAGCAGTACTTC	CASSQELSSGYEQYF
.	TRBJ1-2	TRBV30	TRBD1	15	TGTGCCTGGACCCATCTGACAGGGTACAACTATGGCTACACCTTC	CAWTHLTGYNYGYTF
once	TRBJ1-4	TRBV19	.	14	TGTGCCAGTAGCGGGCGACAGTCTAATGAAAAACTGTTTTTT	CASSGRQSNEKLFF
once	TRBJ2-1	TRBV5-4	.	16	TGTGCCAGCAGCCTAAGCGACAGGGAGGCGTACAATGAGCAGTTCTTC	CASSLSDREAYNEQFF
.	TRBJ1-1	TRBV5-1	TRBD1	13	TGCGCCAGTCAAGGGGACAGGGGCGCTGAAGCTTTCTTT	CASQGDRGAEAFF
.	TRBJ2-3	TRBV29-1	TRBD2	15	TGCAGCGTTGTGCCTCGGGGGCGGGAGGAAGATACGCAGTATTTT	CSVVPRGREEDTQYF
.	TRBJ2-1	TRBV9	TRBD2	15	TGTGCCAGCAGCGCCGGGACTAGCGGGAGCTATGAGCAGTTCTTC	CASSAGTSGSYEQFF
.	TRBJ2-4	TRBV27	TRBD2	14	TGTGCCAGCAAAGCGGGAGTTGCAAAAAACATTCAGTACTTC	CASKAGVAKNIQYF